This T cell receptor (beta chain) comes out of a study of OX40 agonist ivuxolimab in advanced cancers. Whole-study context: Among those treated, three patients had partial responses, one with hepatocellular carcinoma and two with cutaneous melanoma.

The CDR3 covers 14 residues. The ends lost 5 bases at V and 6 bases at J; junction bases unmatched: 2. Germline V gives CDR1 SNHLY, CDR2 FYNNEI. Clones were sequenced by immunoSEQ multiplex PCR, and TCRdb holds only the in-frame ones, with some missing. The table shows approximately 70,000 clones, with 85% to 90% occurring only once. Source: CD4+ or CD8+ T cells sorted from blood, taken in a trial of the OX40 agonist ivuxolimab. The chain carries TRBV2 and TRBJ2-2; 11 bases are shared with TRBD2. This clonotype originated in an adult with an advanced solid tumor such as melanoma, head and neck, liver or kidney cancer. In DNA form, the CDR3 reads TGTGCCAGCAGTTCTAGCGGGAGGCCCGGGGAGCTGTTTTTT. This encodes CASSSSGRPGELFF.